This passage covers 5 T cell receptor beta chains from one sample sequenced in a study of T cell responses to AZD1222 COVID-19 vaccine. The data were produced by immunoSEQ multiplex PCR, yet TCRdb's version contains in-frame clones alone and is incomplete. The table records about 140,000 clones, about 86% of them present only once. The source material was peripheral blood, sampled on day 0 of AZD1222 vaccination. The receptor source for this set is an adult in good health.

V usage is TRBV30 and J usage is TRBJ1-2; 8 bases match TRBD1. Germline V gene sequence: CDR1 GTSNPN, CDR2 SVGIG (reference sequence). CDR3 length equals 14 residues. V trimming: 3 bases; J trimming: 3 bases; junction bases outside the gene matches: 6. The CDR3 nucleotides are TGTGCCTGGAGCGATGGACAGGGTCACTATGGCTACACCTTC. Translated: CAWSDGQGHYGYTF.

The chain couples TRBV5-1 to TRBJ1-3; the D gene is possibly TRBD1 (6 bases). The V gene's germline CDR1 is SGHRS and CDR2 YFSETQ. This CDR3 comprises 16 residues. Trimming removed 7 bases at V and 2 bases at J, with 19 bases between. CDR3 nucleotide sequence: TGCGCCAGCGGGAAGTCGGACAGCTTTACTGGAAACACCATATATTTT. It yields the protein CASGKSDSFTGNTIYF.

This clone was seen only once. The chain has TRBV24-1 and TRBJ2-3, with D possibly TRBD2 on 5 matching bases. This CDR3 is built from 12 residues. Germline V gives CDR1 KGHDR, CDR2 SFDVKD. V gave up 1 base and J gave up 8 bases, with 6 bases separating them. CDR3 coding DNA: TGTGCCACCAGTGATTTTGGAGGTACGCAGTATTTT. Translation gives CATSDFGGTQYF.

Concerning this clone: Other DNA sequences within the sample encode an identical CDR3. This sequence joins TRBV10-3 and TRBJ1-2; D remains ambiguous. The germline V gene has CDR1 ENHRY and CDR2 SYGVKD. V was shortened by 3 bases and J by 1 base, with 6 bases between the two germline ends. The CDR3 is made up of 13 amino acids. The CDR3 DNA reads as TGTGCCATCAGTGAAAGCGATAACTATGGCTACACCTTC. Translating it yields CAISESDNYGYTF.

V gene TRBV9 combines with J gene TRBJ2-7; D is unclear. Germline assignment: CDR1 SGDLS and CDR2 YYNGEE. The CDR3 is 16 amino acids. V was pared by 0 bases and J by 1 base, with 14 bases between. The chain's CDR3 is CASSVAGLAKSYEQYF. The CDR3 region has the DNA TGTGCCAGCAGCGTAGCCGGTCTCGCCAAGTCCTACGAGCAGTACTTC.